This T cell receptor beta chain came from a study of T cell responses to AZD1222 COVID-19 vaccine. As concerns this clone: Its antigen is not identified.

Here immunoSEQ multiplex PCR was the method, and the copy in TCRdb shows in-frame clones only, minus some. The table records 85,000 to 120,000 clones, more than 70% of them present only once. Germline V gene lookup returns CDR1 MNHEY and CDR2 SVGAGI. The V and J ends lost 0 bases and 4 bases respectively, with 6 bases between them. CDR3 length equals 13 residues. General study findings and limits: Only after the peak T cell response were repertoires sampled. Clonal diversity was possibly underestimated, and white British individuals and females predominated among donors.

This chain joins TRBV6-5 and TRBJ1-1; D is ambiguous. Material: peripheral blood, obtained on day 0 of AZD1222 vaccination. The receptor was derived from an adult in good health. CDR3 DNA sequence: TGTGCCAGCAGTTACTCGCCATCCACTGAAGCTTTCTTT. Protein: CASSYSPSTEAFF.